The sample holds a few counts of the clone carrying this T cell receptor beta chain. These data are taken from a study of blood T cell repertoires in COVID-19. Ages ranged from roughly 18 to 95 years, with residence in 24 US areas. Membership in each cohort depended on participant-reported clinical history. Libraries were prepared by immunoSEQ multiplex PCR; TCRdb keeps only in-frame clonotypes and omits some of them. The profile shows around 280,000 clones, roughly 89% of them singletons. CDR1 is KGHSH and CDR2 is LQKENI in the germline V gene. The CDR3 contains 12 residues. Trimming cost V 4 bases and J 10 bases, with 10 bases left between them.

This receptor was obtained from a woman in her 40s who had recovered from COVID-19. The specimen was PBMCs or T cells enriched from blood (not recorded which). The chain combines TRBV18 with TRBJ2-2, with D uncertain. The CDR3 DNA sequence: TGTGCCAGCTCACAACAGATGGAGGAGCTGTTTTTT. Protein product: CASSQQMEELFF.